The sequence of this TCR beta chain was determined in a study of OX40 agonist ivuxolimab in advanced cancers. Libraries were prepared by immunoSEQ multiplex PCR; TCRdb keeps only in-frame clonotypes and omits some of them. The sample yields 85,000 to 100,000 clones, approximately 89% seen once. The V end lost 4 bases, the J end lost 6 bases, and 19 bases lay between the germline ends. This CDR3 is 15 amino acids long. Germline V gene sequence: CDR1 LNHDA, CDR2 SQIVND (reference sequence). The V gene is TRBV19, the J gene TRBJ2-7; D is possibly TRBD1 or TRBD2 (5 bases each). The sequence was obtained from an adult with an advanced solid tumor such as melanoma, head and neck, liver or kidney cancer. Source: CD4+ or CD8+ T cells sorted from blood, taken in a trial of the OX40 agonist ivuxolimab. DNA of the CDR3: TGTGCCAGTAGTAAAACCGGGACCCTAACTGGCGAGCAGTACTTC. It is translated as CASSKTGTLTGEQYF.